The rows below give T cell receptor beta chains drawn from one sample of a study of cytomegalovirus exposure and HLA in healthy donors. The table came from immunoSEQ multiplex PCR; TCRdb's copy has only in-frame clones and leaves some out. Of roughly 200,000 clones listed, over 70% were seen once; the top ten hold less than 3.5%. The sample consisted of PBMCs. The receptors originated from a woman aged 60-75 years in good health and CMV-seropositive. CDR3s include the opening cysteine and the closing phenylalanine or tryptophan. The order of the fields is clone size, D gene, V gene, J gene, CDR3 protein, CDR3 DNA. D genes are given only for firm matches. For some rows the clone size is stated as once, few or many, or as a class when expanded; others skip it.

clone size: -; D gene: TRBD1; V gene: TRBV18; J gene: TRBJ2-3; CDR3 protein: CASSPGQGWDTQYF; CDR3 DNA: TGTGCCAGCTCGCCGGGACAGGGATGGGATACGCAGTATTTT
clone size: -; D gene: -; V gene: TRBV7-2; J gene: TRBJ1-2; CDR3 protein: CASSLTPSGCGYTF; CDR3 DNA: TGTGCCAGCAGCTTGACACCGAGCGGATGTGGCTACACCTTC
clone size: -; D gene: TRBD1; V gene: TRBV18; J gene: TRBJ1-1; CDR3 protein: CASSRDSTTEAFF; CDR3 DNA: TGTGCCAGCTCACGGGACAGTACCACTGAAGCTTTCTTT
clone size: -; D gene: -; V gene: TRBV7-2; J gene: TRBJ2-5; CDR3 protein: CASSFSQQETQYF; CDR3 DNA: TGTGCCAGCAGCTTCTCACAGCAAGAGACCCAGTACTTC
clone size: few; D gene: -; V gene: TRBV28; J gene: TRBJ1-1; CDR3 protein: CASSFAGASTEAFF; CDR3 DNA: TGTGCCAGCAGTTTCGCGGGGGCGAGTACTGAAGCTTTCTTT
clone size: once; D gene: TRBD1; V gene: TRBV28; J gene: TRBJ1-5; CDR3 protein: CASRIGQGGNQPQHF; CDR3 DNA: TGTGCCAGCAGAATAGGACAGGGAGGCAATCAGCCCCAGCATTTT
clone size: -; D gene: TRBD2; V gene: TRBV29-1; J gene: TRBJ2-1; CDR3 protein: CSVDDSGRAYNEQFF; CDR3 DNA: TGCAGCGTTGATGATAGCGGGAGGGCCTATAATGAGCAGTTCTTC
clone size: -; D gene: -; V gene: TRBV19; J gene: TRBJ2-7; CDR3 protein: CASSPWTDEQYF; CDR3 DNA: TGTGCCAGTAGTCCTTGGACAGACGAGCAGTACTTC
clone size: few; D gene: -; V gene: TRBV15; J gene: TRBJ1-2; CDR3 protein: CATRPGEAGYGYTF; CDR3 DNA: TGTGCCACCAGGCCCGGGGAGGCGGGCTATGGCTACACCTTC
clone size: -; D gene: TRBD2; V gene: TRBV7-9; J gene: TRBJ2-3; CDR3 protein: CASSRTSGRVRTDTQYF; CDR3 DNA: TGTGCCAGCAGTCGGACTAGCGGGAGAGTAAGGACAGATACGCAGTATTTT
clone size: -; D gene: -; V gene: TRBV9; J gene: TRBJ2-7; CDR3 protein: CASSVDLGAYEQYF; CDR3 DNA: TGTGCCAGCAGCGTAGATCTGGGCGCCTACGAGCAGTACTTC
clone size: -; D gene: -; V gene: TRBV7-2; J gene: TRBJ1-6; CDR3 protein: CASSLVRQGPHSPLHF; CDR3 DNA: TGTGCCAGCAGCTTAGTTCGGCAGGGCCCCCATTCACCCCTCCACTTT
clone size: -; D gene: -; V gene: TRBV10-2; J gene: TRBJ1-4; CDR3 protein: CASSSYIATNEKLFF; CDR3 DNA: TGCGCCAGCAGTTCTTACATTGCAACTAATGAAAAACTGTTTTTT
clone size: -; D gene: -; V gene: TRBV6-1; J gene: TRBJ1-2; CDR3 protein: CASITGLRSGYTF; CDR3 DNA: TGTGCCAGCATCACAGGGCTAAGGAGCGGCTACACCTTC
clone size: -; D gene: TRBD2; V gene: TRBV18; J gene: TRBJ2-7; CDR3 protein: CASSAGLDGEQYF; CDR3 DNA: TGTGCCAGCTCAGCCGGACTAGATGGCGAGCAGTACTTC
clone size: -; D gene: TRBD2; V gene: TRBV11-3; J gene: TRBJ2-1; CDR3 protein: CASSLGGERGYNEQFF; CDR3 DNA: TGTGCCAGCAGCTTAGGCGGGGAGCGGGGCTACAATGAGCAGTTCTTC
clone size: -; D gene: TRBD2; V gene: TRBV23-1; J gene: TRBJ2-3; CDR3 protein: CASSQGTAGGLAGVPDTQYF; CDR3 DNA: TGCGCCAGCAGTCAAGGGACGGCGGGTGGACTAGCGGGAGTTCCGGATACGCAGTATTTT
clone size: once; D gene: -; V gene: TRBV23-1; J gene: TRBJ2-7; CDR3 protein: CASSQLRDSTYEQYF; CDR3 DNA: TGCGCCAGCAGTCAATTGCGGGACAGCACCTACGAGCAGTACTTC
clone size: -; D gene: TRBD1; V gene: TRBV9; J gene: TRBJ1-2; CDR3 protein: CASSSQGAVYGYTF; CDR3 DNA: TGTGCCAGCAGCTCACAGGGGGCCGTCTATGGCTACACCTTC
clone size: -; D gene: -; V gene: TRBV4-1; J gene: TRBJ2-2; CDR3 protein: CASSQDEETGELFF; CDR3 DNA: TGTGCCAGCAGCCAAGATGAGGAAACGGGGGAGCTGTTTTTT
clone size: -; D gene: TRBD2; V gene: TRBV10-2; J gene: TRBJ2-7; CDR3 protein: CASSEFPGLAGSNEQYF; CDR3 DNA: TGCGCCAGCAGTGAGTTCCCTGGACTAGCGGGAAGCAACGAGCAGTACTTC
clone size: -; D gene: -; V gene: TRBV4-2; J gene: TRBJ1-2; CDR3 protein: CASSQGGRGGGYTF; CDR3 DNA: TGTGCCAGCAGCCAAGGGGGCCGCGGGGGGGGCTACACCTTC
clone size: few; D gene: TRBD1; V gene: TRBV28; J gene: TRBJ2-4; CDR3 protein: CASSFYRGLAKNIQYF; CDR3 DNA: TGTGCCAGCAGTTTCTACAGGGGGTTAGCCAAAAACATTCAGTACTTC
clone size: -; D gene: -; V gene: TRBV5-4; J gene: TRBJ2-7; CDR3 protein: CASSLNLGASYEQYF; CDR3 DNA: TGTGCCAGCAGCTTGAATTTGGGGGCCAGCTACGAGCAGTACTTC
clone size: -; D gene: -; V gene: TRBV5-6; J gene: TRBJ2-7; CDR3 protein: CASSLVQGYEQYF; CDR3 DNA: TGTGCCAGCAGCTTGGTGCAGGGCTACGAGCAGTACTTC
clone size: -; D gene: TRBD2; V gene: TRBV5-5; J gene: TRBJ2-3; CDR3 protein: CASSLTWSGGPDTQYF; CDR3 DNA: TGTGCCAGCAGCTTAACGTGGAGCGGGGGACCAGATACGCAGTATTTT
clone size: -; D gene: -; V gene: TRBV28; J gene: TRBJ2-5; CDR3 protein: CASSLSPQETQYF; CDR3 DNA: TGTGCCAGCAGTTTGTCCCCGCAGGAGACCCAGTACTTC
clone size: -; D gene: -; V gene: TRBV5-8; J gene: TRBJ2-5; CDR3 protein: CASSLGGRGSSETQYF; CDR3 DNA: TGTGCCAGCAGCTTGGGAGGCAGGGGATCATCAGAGACCCAGTACTTC